The rows below give T cell receptor beta chains drawn from one sample of a study of blood T cells in healthy people across ages. Using its own MiXCR run on the 5' RACE reads, TCRdb lists one record per CDR3 protein. The sample carries hundreds of thousands of distinct CDR3 sequences, 20% to 30% recorded once. This sample also belongs to another study, concerning T cells of mothers and their children.

The sequencing sample was made of blood. Every receptor here comes from a boy between 10 and 17 years old in good health. CDR3s include the opening cysteine and the closing phenylalanine or tryptophan. A D gene is named only where the DNA matches it firmly. For some rows the clone size is stated as once, few or many, or as a class when expanded; others skip it.

.,TRBV13,.,TRBJ1-1,CASSPTVGYPEAFF,TGTGCCAGCAGCCCCACTGTTGGGTACCCTGAAGCTTTCTTT
.,TRBV28,.,TRBJ1-2,CASSWGGTQEGYGYTF,TGTGCCAGCAGTTGGGGGGGGACCCAGGAGGGCTATGGCTACACCTTC
.,TRBV20-1,TRBD1,TRBJ1-6,CSARSGTGNSPLHF,TGCAGTGCTAGATCAGGGACAGGGAATTCACCCCTCCACTTT
.,TRBV5-1,.,TRBJ2-7,CASSLEDYHSYEQYF,TGCGCCAGCAGCTTGGAAGACTATCACTCCTACGAGCAGTACTTC
few,TRBV14,.,TRBJ1-1,CASSQQRSWTTEAFF,TGTGCCAGCAGCCAACAGCGTTCATGGACCACTGAAGCTTTCTTT
.,TRBV12-3/TRBV12-4,.,TRBJ2-1,CASSPAGGGNEQFF,TGTGCCAGCAGCCCGGCCGGGGGTGGGAATGAGCAGTTCTTC
few,TRBV2,TRBD2,TRBJ2-1,CASSELTSGGAGEQFF,TGTGCCAGCAGTGAATTGACTAGCGGGGGGGCCGGTGAGCAGTTCTTC
.,TRBV5-1,TRBD1,TRBJ2-7,CASSFLQGPYEQYF,TGCGCCAGCAGCTTCTTACAGGGGCCTTACGAGCAGTACTTC
.,TRBV4-1,.,TRBJ1-2,CASSQSGTYGYTF,TGCGCCAGCAGCCAGTCCGGGACCTATGGCTACACCTTC
.,TRBV6-5,.,TRBJ2-4,CASSSPGGGQKNIQYF,TGTGCCAGCAGTTCCCCAGGGGGGGGACAAAAAAACATTCAGTACTTC
few,TRBV28,TRBD1,TRBJ2-7,CASSLMDRGEVYF,TGTGCCAGCAGTTTGATGGACAGGGGTGAGGTGTACTTC
.,TRBV14,.,TRBJ1-5,CASSPRPQHF,TGTGCCAGCAGCCCCCGGCCCCAGCATTTT
few,TRBV3-1,.,TRBJ2-3,CASSQRGAGDTQYF,TGTGCCAGCAGCCAGAGGGGGGCGGGAGATACGCAGTATTTT
.,TRBV7-9,.,TRBJ1-2,CASSVREKDGGYGYTF,TGTGCCAGCAGCGTCAGGGAGAAGGACGGTGGGTATGGCTACACCTTC
few,TRBV4-2,.,TRBJ2-7,CASSQDLGGGLSSYEQYF,TGTGCCAGCAGCCAAGATCTGGGCGGGGGCCTCAGCTCCTACGAGCAGTACTTC
.,TRBV15,.,TRBJ1-1,CATSRGTAERGTEAFF,TGTGCCACCAGCAGAGGGACAGCCGAGAGAGGTACTGAAGCTTTCTTT
.,TRBV7-9,.,TRBJ2-2,CASHQIGQNTGELFF,TGTGCCAGCCATCAGATAGGACAGAACACCGGGGAGCTGTTTTTT
many,TRBV21-1,.,TRBJ2-5,CASSKPPDQETQYF,TGTGCCAGCAGCAAACCCCCGGACCAAGAGACCCAGTACTTC
few,TRBV15,.,TRBJ1-2,CATSREAAVYGYTF,TGTGCCACCAGCAGAGAGGCCGCAGTCTATGGCTACACCTTC
.,TRBV4-1,TRBD2,TRBJ2-1,CASGQVASGYNEQFF,TGCGCCAGCGGCCAAGTGGCTAGCGGATACAATGAGCAGTTCTTC
.,TRBV28,.,TRBJ2-2,CASSLRWFLGSPLTGELFF,TGTGCCAGCAGTTTACGTTGGTTTCTAGGCAGCCCCTTAACCGGGGAGCTGTTTTTT
many,TRBV12-3/TRBV12-4,.,TRBJ2-5,CASARTDQETQYF,TGTGCCAGCGCCCGGACAGACCAAGAGACCCAGTACTTC
few,TRBV20-1,TRBD1,TRBJ1-2,CSAREDRGYGYTF,TGCAGTGCTAGGGAGGACAGGGGCTATGGCTACACCTTC
few,TRBV10-3,.,TRBJ2-7,CAISRDSYYTFYEQYF,TGTGCCATCAGCCGAGACAGCTATTATACCTTCTACGAGCAGTACTTC
few,TRBV7-2,.,TRBJ2-1,CASSIGQINEQFF,TGTGCCAGCAGCATTGGACAGATCAATGAGCAGTTCTTC
.,TRBV7-2,.,TRBJ2-7,CASRERLGPSYEQYF,TGTGCCAGCAGGGAACGGCTGGGCCCCTCCTACGAGCAGTACTTC
few,TRBV29-1,.,TRBJ1-1,CSVEEGRGGNTEAFF,TGCAGCGTTGAAGAAGGAAGGGGAGGAAACACTGAAGCTTTCTTT
.,TRBV28,.,TRBJ2-1,CASTAGRTNNNEQFF,TGTGCCAGCACCGCCGGGAGAACCAATAACAATGAGCAGTTCTTC
few,TRBV2,.,TRBJ2-7,CASSGQPSYEQYF,TGTGCCAGCAGTGGACAGCCCTCCTACGAGCAGTACTTC
.,TRBV3-1,.,TRBJ1-2,CASSQRDGGSNYGYTF,TGTGCCAGCAGCCAAAGGGACGGAGGGTCCAACTATGGCTACACCTTC
.,TRBV6-1,TRBD1,TRBJ1-1,CASSEALGTVTNTEAFF,TGTGCCAGCAGTGAAGCGCTTGGGACAGTCACGAACACTGAAGCTTTCTTT
.,TRBV28,TRBD1,TRBJ2-1,CASSLPQGSNEQFF,TGTGCCAGCAGTCTTCCACAGGGGAGCAATGAGCAGTTCTTC
many,TRBV5-1,.,TRBJ1-5,CASSLEGGSNQPQHF,TGTGCCAGCAGCTTAGAGGGGGGGAGCAATCAGCCCCAGCATTTT
few,TRBV5-1,.,TRBJ2-7,CANSSGGADYEQYF,TGCGCCAACAGCTCGGGTGGGGCCGACTACGAGCAGTACTTC
.,TRBV27,.,TRBJ2-5,CASSSLDRIETQYF,TGTGCCAGCAGTTCACTTGACAGAATTGAGACCCAGTACTTC
.,TRBV12-5,.,TRBJ2-7,CASGLGTPYEQYF,TGTGCTAGTGGTTTGGGGACTCCCTACGAGCAGTACTTC
few,TRBV12-3/TRBV12-4,.,TRBJ2-7,CASSLGTAAYEQYF,TGTGCCAGCAGTTTAGGGACAGCTGCCTACGAGCAGTACTTC
few,TRBV20-1,TRBD1,TRBJ2-3,CSASGQGASDTQYF,TGCAGTGCTAGCGGACAGGGGGCATCCGATACGCAGTATTTT
.,TRBV5-1,TRBD1,TRBJ1-1,CASSPRTGGLGTEAFF,TGCGCCAGCAGCCCACGGACAGGGGGCCTCGGGACTGAAGCTTTCTTT
.,TRBV28,.,TRBJ1-3,CASSFPSGNTIYF,TGTGCCAGCAGTTTTCCCTCTGGAAACACCATATATTTT
few,TRBV7-3,.,TRBJ2-7,CASSSEGGRSYEQYF,TGTGCCAGCAGTAGTGAGGGGGGCCGCTCCTACGAGCAGTACTTC
.,TRBV19,.,TRBJ2-4,CASSSPGAIQYF,TGTGCCAGTAGCAGCCCTGGGGCCATTCAGTACTTC
.,TRBV12-3/TRBV12-4,TRBD2,TRBJ2-5,CASSLTGTSSQETQYF,TGTGCCAGCAGTTTAACCGGGACTAGCAGCCAAGAGACCCAGTACTTC
.,TRBV11-3,.,TRBJ2-5,CASSFGGAGQETQYF,TGTGCCAGCAGCTTCGGCGGGGCAGGACAAGAGACCCAGTACTTC
.,TRBV3-1,.,TRBJ2-5,CASSQSDYQETQYF,TGTGCCAGCAGCCAGTCCGACTACCAAGAGACCCAGTACTTC
few,TRBV6-2/TRBV6-3,TRBD1,TRBJ2-1,CASSKVGQGLYNEQFF,TGTGCCAGCAGCAAGGTGGGACAGGGGCTCTACAATGAGCAGTTCTTC